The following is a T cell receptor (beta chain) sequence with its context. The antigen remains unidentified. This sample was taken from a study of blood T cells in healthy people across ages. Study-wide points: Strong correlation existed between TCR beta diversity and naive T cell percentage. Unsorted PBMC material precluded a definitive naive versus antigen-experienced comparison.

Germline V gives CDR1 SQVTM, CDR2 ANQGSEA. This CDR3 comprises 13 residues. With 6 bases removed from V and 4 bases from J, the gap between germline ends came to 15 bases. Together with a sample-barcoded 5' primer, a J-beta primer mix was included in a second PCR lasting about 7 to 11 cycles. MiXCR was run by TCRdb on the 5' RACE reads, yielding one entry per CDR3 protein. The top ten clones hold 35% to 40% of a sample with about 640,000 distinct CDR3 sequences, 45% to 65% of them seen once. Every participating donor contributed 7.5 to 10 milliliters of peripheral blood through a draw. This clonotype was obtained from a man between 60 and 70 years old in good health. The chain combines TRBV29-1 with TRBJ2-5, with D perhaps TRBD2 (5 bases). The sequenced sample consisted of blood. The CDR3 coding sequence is TGCAGCGTCTGGGGAGTGGAAGGAGAGACCCAGTACTTC. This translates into CSVWGVEGETQYF.